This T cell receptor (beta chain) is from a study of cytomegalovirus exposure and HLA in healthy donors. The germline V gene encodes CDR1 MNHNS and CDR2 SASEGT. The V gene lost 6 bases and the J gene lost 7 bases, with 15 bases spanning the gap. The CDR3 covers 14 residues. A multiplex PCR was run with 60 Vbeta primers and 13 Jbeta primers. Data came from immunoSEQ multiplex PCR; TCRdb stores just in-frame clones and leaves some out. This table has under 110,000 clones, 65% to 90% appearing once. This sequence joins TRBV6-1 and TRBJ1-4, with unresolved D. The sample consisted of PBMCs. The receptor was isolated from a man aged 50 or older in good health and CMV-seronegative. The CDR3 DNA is TGTGCCAGCAGAGCCATTTTAGCGAGTGAAAAACTGTTTTTT. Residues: CASRAILASEKLFF.